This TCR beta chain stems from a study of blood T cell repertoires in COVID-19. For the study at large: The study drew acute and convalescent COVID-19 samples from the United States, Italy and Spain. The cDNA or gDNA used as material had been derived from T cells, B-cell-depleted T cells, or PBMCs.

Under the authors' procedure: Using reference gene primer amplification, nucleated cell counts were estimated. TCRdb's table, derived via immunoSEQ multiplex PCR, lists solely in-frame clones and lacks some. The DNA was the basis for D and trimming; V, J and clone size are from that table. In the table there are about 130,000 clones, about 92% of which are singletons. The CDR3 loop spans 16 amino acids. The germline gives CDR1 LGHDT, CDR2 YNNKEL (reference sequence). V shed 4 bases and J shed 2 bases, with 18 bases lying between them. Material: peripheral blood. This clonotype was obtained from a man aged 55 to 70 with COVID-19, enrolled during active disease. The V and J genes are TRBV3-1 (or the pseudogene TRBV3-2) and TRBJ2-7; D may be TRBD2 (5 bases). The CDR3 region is CASSRGGSGYPYEQYF. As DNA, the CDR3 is TGTGCCAGCAGCCGTGGAGGATCGGGATACCCCTACGAGCAGTACTTC.